Reported below is one T cell receptor (beta chain). At the DNA level, this CDR3 is encoded by other sequences in the same sample as well. The data stem from a study of technical replicates of blood from a few donors. Libraries were prepared by immunoSEQ multiplex PCR; TCRdb keeps only in-frame clonotypes and omits some of them. Of almost 70,000 clones detected, 85% to 95% appear once; the ten largest clones hold about 0.4%. This CDR3 contains 11 residues. The V end lost 5 bases, the J end lost 4 bases, and 6 bases lay between the germline ends. CDR1 is SEHNR, CDR2 FQNEAQ, per germline (reference sequence).

The sequence came from a human donor in good health. Material for sequencing was T cells isolated from PBMCs. This chain connects TRBV7-9 to TRBJ2-7; D remains ambiguous. The CDR3 DNA is TGTGCCAGCAGCCTGCGGTACGAGCAGTACTTC. Its protein is CASSLRYEQYF.